One T cell receptor beta chain is described in this entry. Profiling relied on immunoSEQ multiplex PCR, and the TCRdb table lists in-frame clones only, not all of them. The sample lists roughly 400,000 clones; about nine tenths were seen once. This sample is part of a study of blood T cell repertoires in COVID-19. The overall study: PBMCs, B-cell-depleted T cells, or T cells provided the cDNA or gDNA that made up the material.

Germline CDR1 GTSNPN, CDR2 SVGIG (reference sequence). Trimming shortened V by 5 bases and J by 6 bases, and 14 bases separated the two germline ends. CDR3 length equals 13 residues. The age range of participants was about 18 to 95 years, with residence in about two dozen US areas. Cohort allocation depended upon clinical history that participants reported. The chain employs TRBV30 and TRBJ1-5; D possibly corresponds to TRBD1 (6 bases). The receptor's source is a woman aged 25 to 45 who had recovered from COVID-19. Sequenced sample: PBMCs or T cells enriched from blood (not recorded which). The CDR3 DNA reads as TGTGCCTGGGGCGGACAGACGGGTCAGCCCCAGCATTTT. Its protein product is CAWGGQTGQPQHF.